The source of this TCR beta chain is a study of blood T cell repertoires in COVID-19. Clones were sequenced by immunoSEQ multiplex PCR, and TCRdb holds only the in-frame ones, with some missing. This sample has around 70,000 clones, with 90% to 95% found just once. The germline V gene has CDR1 MGHRA and CDR2 YSYEKL. Trimming took off 2 bases at V and 6 bases at J, with 14 bases between the two ends. The CDR3 runs 14 residues. This TCR derives from a human donor in a cohort sampled during active COVID-19. The sequencing input was peripheral blood. This chain links TRBV4-1 with TRBJ2-7; possibly TRBD2 for D (6 bases). The CDR3 DNA is TGCGCCAGCAGCCAAACAACTAGCCACTCCGAGCAGTACTTC. Its protein is CASSQTTSHSEQYF.